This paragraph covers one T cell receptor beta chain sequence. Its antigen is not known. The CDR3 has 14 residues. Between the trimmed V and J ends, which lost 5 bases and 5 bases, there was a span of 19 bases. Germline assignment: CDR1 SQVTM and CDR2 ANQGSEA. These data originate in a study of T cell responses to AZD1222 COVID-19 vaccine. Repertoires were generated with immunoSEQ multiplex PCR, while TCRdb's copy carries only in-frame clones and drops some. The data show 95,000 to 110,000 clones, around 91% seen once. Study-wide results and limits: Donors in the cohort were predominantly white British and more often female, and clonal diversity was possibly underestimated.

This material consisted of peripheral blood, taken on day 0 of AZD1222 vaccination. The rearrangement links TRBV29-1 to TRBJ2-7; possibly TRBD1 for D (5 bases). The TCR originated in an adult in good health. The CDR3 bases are TGCAGCGTTCTACGCCGGTCAGGGTCCGACGAGCAGTACTTC. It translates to CSVLRRSGSDEQYF.